A few counts support the clone carrying this T cell receptor (beta chain). Clones were read by immunoSEQ multiplex PCR, and TCRdb kept only the in-frame ones, dropping some. The profile shows tens of thousands of clones, around 80% of them singletons. V shed 2 bases and J 3 bases; nucleotides not matched to a gene: 3. The CDR3 length is 15 residues. Germline CDR1 is SGHRS and CDR2 is YFSETQ. This sample was included in a study of blood T cell repertoires in COVID-19. Across the whole study: PBMCs, B-cell-depleted T cells, or T cells provided the cDNA or gDNA that made up the material.

The specimen was peripheral blood. This receptor was taken from a human donor in a cohort sampled during active COVID-19. The V gene is TRBV5-1, the J gene TRBJ2-5; the match to TRBD2 covers 11 bases. In DNA form, the CDR3 reads TGCGCCAGCAGCTTCCTAGCGGGGGGCGAAGAGACCCAGTACTTC. It codes for CASSFLAGGEETQYF.